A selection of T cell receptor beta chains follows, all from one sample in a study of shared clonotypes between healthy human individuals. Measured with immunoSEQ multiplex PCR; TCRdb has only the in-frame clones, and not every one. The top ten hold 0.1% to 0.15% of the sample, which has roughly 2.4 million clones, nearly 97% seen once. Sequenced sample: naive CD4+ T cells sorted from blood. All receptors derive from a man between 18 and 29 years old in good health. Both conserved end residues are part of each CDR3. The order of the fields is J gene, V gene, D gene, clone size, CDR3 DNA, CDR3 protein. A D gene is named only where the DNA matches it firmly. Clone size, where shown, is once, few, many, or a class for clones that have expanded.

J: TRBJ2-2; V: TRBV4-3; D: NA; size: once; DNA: TGCGCCAGCAGCCAAAAGTGGAACACCGGGGAGCTGTTTTTT; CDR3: CASSQKWNTGELFF
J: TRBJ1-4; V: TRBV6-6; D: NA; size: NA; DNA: TGTGCCAGCATTGGGAGAACTAATGAAAAACTGTTTTTT; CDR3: CASIGRTNEKLFF
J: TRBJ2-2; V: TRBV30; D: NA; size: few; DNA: TGTGCCTGGAGTCCCCGCGGGGATTACACCGGGGAGCTGTTTTTT; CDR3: CAWSPRGDYTGELFF
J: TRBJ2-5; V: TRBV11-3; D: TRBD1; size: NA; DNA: TGTGCCAGCAGCTTAGGTTTGGGACAGGTCCAAGAGACCCAGTACTTC; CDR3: CASSLGLGQVQETQYF
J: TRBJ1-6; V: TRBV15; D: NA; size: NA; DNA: TGTGCCACCAGCAGAGAGCGAGGGGCCCTATCCTATAATTCACCCCTCCACTTT; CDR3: CATSRERGALSYNSPLHF
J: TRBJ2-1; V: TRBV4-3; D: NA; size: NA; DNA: TGCGCCAGCAGCCAAGAGTGGTCGGGAGCTCGTAGTGAGCAGTTCTTC; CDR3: CASSQEWSGARSEQFF
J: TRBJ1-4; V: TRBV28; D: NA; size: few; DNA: TGTGCCAGCAGTTTAGAGGAAAAACTGTTTTTT; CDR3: CASSLEEKLFF
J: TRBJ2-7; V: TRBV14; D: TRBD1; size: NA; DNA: TGTGCCAGCAGCCGGACAGGGGCCGCCTTCGACGAGCAGTACTTC; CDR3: CASSRTGAAFDEQYF
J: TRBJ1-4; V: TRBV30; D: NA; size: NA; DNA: TGTGCCTGGTCCCTCCAGGGGCTTTCAACTAATGAAAAACTGTTTTTT; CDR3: CAWSLQGLSTNEKLFF
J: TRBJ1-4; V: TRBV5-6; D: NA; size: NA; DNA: TGTGCCAGCAGCTTGCGCTCAGGGACTGGGGAAAAACTGTTTTTT; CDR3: CASSLRSGTGEKLFF
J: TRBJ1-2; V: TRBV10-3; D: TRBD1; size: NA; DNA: TGTGCCATCAGTGGGACAGGGACTAACTATGGCTACACCTTC; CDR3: CAISGTGTNYGYTF
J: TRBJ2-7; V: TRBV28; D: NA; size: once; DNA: TGTGCCAGCAGTTTATTTCGGGTCGAGCAGTACTTC; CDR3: CASSLFRVEQYF
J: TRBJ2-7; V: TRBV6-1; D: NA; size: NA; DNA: TGTGCCAGCAGTGAGGATTACAGGGACTACGAGCAGTACTTC; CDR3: CASSEDYRDYEQYF
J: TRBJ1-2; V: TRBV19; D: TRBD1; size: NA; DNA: TGTGCCAGTAGTAGGACAGGGGATTGGGGCGGCTACACCTTC; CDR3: CASSRTGDWGGYTF
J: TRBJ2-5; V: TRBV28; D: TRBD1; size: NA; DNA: TGTGCCAGCAGTTTATACGGGACAGGGGGTCAAGAGACCCAGTACTTC; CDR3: CASSLYGTGGQETQYF
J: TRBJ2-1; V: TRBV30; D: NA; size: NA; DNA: TGTGCCTGGAGTGGGGTAAATGAGCAGTTCTTC; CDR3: CAWSGVNEQFF
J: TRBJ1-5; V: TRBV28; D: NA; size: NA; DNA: TGTGCCAGCAGTTTAAATAATCAGCCCCAGCATTTT; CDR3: CASSLNNQPQHF
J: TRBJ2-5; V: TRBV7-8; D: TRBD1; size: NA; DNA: TGTGCCAGCAGCGCCCGGGACAGCCACCAAGAGACCCAGTACTTC; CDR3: CASSARDSHQETQYF
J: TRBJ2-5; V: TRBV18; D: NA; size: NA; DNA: TGTGCCAGCTCACCGGGACTGCGAGAGACCCAGTACTTC; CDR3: CASSPGLRETQYF
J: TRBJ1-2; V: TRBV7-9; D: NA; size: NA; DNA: TGTGCCAGCAGCTTATTTATAGGGACGGATGGTGGCTACACCTTC; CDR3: CASSLFIGTDGGYTF
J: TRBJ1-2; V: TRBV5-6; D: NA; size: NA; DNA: TGTGCCAGCAGCTCCCGCTATGGCTACACCTTC; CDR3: CASSSRYGYTF
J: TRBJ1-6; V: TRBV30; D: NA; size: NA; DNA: TGTGCCTGGAGTGTAACGGGTTGGAATTCACCCCTCCACTTT; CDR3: CAWSVTGWNSPLHF
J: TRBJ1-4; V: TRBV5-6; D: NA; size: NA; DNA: TGTGCCAGCAGCTTGGGACAGGCCCCCTCATGGGAAAAACTGTTTTTT; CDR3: CASSLGQAPSWEKLFF
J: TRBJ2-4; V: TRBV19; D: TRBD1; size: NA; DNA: TGTGCCAGTAGTATACGGGACAGGGCGTACTTC; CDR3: CASSIRDRAYF
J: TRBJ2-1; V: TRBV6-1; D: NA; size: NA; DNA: TGTGCCAGCAGGCAGGGGTGGGGTACCTACAATGAGCAGTTCTTC; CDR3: CASRQGWGTYNEQFF
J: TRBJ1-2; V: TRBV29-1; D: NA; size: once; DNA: TGCAGCGTTGCCGATCCCAACTATGGCTACACCTTC; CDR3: CSVADPNYGYTF
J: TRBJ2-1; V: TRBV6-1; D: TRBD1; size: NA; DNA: TGTGCCAGCAGTGGGGACAGGAGCTCCTACAATGAGCAGTTCTTC; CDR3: CASSGDRSSYNEQFF
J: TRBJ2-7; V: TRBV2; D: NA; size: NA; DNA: TGTGCCAGCAGGAGTAGGATCTACGAGCAGTACTTC; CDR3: CASRSRIYEQYF
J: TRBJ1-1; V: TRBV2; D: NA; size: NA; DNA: TGTGCCAGCAGTGATAGACGCTGGGCCCTGAACACTGAAGCTTTCTTT; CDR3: CASSDRRWALNTEAFF
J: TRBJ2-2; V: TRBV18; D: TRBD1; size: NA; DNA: TGTGCCAGCTCATACTCAGGGGGCACCGGGGAGCTGTTTTTT; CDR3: CASSYSGGTGELFF
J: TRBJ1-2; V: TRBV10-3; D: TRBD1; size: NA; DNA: TGTGCCATCAGTGAGTACCCGGACAGGGTAGGAGGCTACACCTTC; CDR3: CAISEYPDRVGGYTF
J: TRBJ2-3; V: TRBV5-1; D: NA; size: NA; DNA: TGCGCCAGCAGCGTTCAACAGGCTAGCACAGATACGCAGTATTTT; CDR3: CASSVQQASTDTQYF
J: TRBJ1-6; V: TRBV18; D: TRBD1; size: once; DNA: TGTGCCAGCTCTACCGGACAGGACTCACCCCTCCACTTT; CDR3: CASSTGQDSPLHF
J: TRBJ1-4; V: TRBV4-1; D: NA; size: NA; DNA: TGCGCCAGCAGCCCGCCAGGGGTCCCTAATGAAAAACTGTTTTTT; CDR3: CASSPPGVPNEKLFF
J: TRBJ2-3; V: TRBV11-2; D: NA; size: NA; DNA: TGTGCCAGCAGCTCTACTGGAGGGCTCCGCACAGATACGCAGTATTTT; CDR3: CASSSTGGLRTDTQYF
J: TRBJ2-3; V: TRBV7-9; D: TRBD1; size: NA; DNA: TGTGCCAGCAGCCTAGCTGGGACAGTGACCCGCACAGATACGCAGTATTTT; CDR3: CASSLAGTVTRTDTQYF
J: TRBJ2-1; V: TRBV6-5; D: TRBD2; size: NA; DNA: TGTGCCAGCAGTTACCGGGCGGGAGGAAGGGGTGAGCAGTTCTTC; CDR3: CASSYRAGGRGEQFF
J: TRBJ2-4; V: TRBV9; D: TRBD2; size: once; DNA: TGTGCCAGCAGCGCGACTAGGACAGGGAGATCTAGCGGGAGAACTAGGGACATTCAGTACTTC; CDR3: CASSATRTGRSSGRTRDIQYF
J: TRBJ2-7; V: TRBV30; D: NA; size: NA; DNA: TGTGCCTGGAGTGTACCAGACCTGGTGACGCGGCAGTACTTC; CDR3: CAWSVPDLVTRQYF
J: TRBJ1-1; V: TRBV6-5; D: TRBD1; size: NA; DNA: TGTGCCAGCAGTTTACACAGGGGGGACACTGAAGCTTTCTTT; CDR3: CASSLHRGDTEAFF
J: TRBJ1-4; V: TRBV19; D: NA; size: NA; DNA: TGTGCCAGTAGTATAAGACGGCAGAATGAAAAACTGTTTTTT; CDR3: CASSIRRQNEKLFF
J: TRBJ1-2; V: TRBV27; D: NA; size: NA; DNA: TGTGCCAGCAGTTTATCGAGGGAAGGGGCTCGCTATGGCTACACCTTC; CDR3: CASSLSREGARYGYTF
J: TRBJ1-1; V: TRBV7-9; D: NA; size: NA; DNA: TGTGCCAGCAGCTTAGACCGGACTTTGAACACTGAAGCTTTCTTT; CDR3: CASSLDRTLNTEAFF
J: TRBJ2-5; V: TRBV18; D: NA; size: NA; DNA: TGTGCCAGCTCAACTAGCAGCGAGACCCAGTACTTC; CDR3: CASSTSSETQYF
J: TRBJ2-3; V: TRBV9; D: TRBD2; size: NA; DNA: TGTGCCAGCAGCACAACGGGACTAACGAGGGCCCCAGATACGCAGTATTTT; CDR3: CASSTTGLTRAPDTQYF
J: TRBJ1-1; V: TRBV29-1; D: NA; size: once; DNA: TGCAGCGTTGTTGGCAGGGGAGGCACTGAAGCTTTCTTT; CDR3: CSVVGRGGTEAFF
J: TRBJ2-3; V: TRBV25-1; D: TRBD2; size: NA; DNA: TGTGCCAGCAGTGATGCGGGGGGATACACAGATACGCAGTATTTT; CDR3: CASSDAGGYTDTQYF
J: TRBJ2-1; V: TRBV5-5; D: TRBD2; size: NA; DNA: TGTGCCAGCAGGTCCGGGACTATAAGAGAGCAGTTCTTC; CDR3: CASRSGTIREQFF
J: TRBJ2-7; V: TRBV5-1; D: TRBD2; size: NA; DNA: TGCGCCAGCAGTCCCGGGACTAGCAACGAGCAGTACTTC; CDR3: CASSPGTSNEQYF
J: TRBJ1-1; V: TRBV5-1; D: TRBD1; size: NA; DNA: TGCGCCAGCAGGCACGGGACAGGGCAGAGCACTGAAGCTTTCTTT; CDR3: CASRHGTGQSTEAFF
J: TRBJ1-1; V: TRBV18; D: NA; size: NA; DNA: TGTGCCAGCTCACCAAACAGGGTGGGCACTGAAGCTTTCTTT; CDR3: CASSPNRVGTEAFF
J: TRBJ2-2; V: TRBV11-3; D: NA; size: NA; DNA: TGTGCCAGCAGCCTCGGACTAAACACCGGGGAGCTGTTTTTT; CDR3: CASSLGLNTGELFF
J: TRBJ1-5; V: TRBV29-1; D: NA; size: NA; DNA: TGCAGCGTTCTGCCTATCGACAGCTTGTATAGCAATCAGCCCCAGCATTTT; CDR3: CSVLPIDSLYSNQPQHF
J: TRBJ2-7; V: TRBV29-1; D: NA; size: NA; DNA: TGCAGCGTTGAGAACAGCCCCTACGAGCAGTACTTC; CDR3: CSVENSPYEQYF
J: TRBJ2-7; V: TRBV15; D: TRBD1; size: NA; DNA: TGTGCCACCAGCAGAGGTCAGGGGGCGGGGGAGCAGTACTTC; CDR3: CATSRGQGAGEQYF